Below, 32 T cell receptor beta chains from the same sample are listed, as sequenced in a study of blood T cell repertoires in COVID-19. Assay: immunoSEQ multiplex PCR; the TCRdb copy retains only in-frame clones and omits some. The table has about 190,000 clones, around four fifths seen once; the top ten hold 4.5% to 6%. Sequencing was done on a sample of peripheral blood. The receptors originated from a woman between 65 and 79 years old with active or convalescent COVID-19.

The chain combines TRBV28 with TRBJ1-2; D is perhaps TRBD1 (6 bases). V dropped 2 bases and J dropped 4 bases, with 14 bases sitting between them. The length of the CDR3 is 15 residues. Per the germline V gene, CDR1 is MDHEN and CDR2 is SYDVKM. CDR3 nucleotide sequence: TGTGCCAGCAGTTTAGTGGCAGGGGCGATCTATGGCTACACCTTC. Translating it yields CASSLVAGAIYGYTF.

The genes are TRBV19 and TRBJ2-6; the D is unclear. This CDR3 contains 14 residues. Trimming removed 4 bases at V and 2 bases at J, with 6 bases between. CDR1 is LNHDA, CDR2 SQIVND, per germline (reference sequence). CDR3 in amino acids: CASSKPAGANVLTF. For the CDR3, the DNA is TGTGCCAGTAGTAAACCGGCTGGGGCCAACGTCCTGACTTTC. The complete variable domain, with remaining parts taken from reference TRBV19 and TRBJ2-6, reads DGGITQSPKYLFRKEGQNVTLSCEQNLNHDAMYWYRQDPGQGLRLIYYSQIVNDFQKGDIAEGYSVSREKKESFPLTVTSAQKNPTAFYLCASSKPAGANVLTFGAGSRLTVL.

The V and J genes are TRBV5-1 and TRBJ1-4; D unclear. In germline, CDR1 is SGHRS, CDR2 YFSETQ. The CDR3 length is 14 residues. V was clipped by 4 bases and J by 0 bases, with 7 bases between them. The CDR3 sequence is CASSPVPTNEKLFF. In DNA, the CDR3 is TGCGCCAGCAGCCCAGTCCCAACTAATGAAAAACTGTTTTTT.

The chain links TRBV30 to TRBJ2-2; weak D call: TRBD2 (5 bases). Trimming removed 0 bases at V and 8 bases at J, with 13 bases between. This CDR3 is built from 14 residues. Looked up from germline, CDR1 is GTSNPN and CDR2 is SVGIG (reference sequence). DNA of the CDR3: TGTGCCTGGAGTGTCGGGGAGTTGATAGGGGAGCTGTTTTTT. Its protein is CAWSVGELIGELFF.

CDR3 bases: TGTGCCAGCAGGTTAGCGGGAGGGCTGGAGACCCAGTACTTC. Encoded protein: CASRLAGGLETQYF. The chain is built from TRBV27 and TRBJ2-5, with 11 bases identical to TRBD2. V shed 6 bases, J shed 5 bases, and the junction held 5 bases outside the gene matches. This CDR3 spans 14 amino acids. In germline, CDR1 is MNHEY, CDR2 SMNVEV (reference sequence).

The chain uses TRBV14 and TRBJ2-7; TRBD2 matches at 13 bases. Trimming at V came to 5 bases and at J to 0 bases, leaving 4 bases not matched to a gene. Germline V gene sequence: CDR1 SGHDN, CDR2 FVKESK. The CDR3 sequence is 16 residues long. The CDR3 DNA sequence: TGTGCCAGCAGCGCCAGGACTAGCGGGAGCTCCTACGAGCAGTACTTC. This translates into CASSARTSGSSYEQYF. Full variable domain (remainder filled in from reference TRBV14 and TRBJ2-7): EAGVTQFPSHSVIEKGQTVTLRCDPISGHDNLYWYRRVMGKEIKFLLHFVKESKQDESGMPNNRFLAERTGGTYSTLKVQPAELEDSGVYFCASSARTSGSSYEQYFGPGTRLTVT.

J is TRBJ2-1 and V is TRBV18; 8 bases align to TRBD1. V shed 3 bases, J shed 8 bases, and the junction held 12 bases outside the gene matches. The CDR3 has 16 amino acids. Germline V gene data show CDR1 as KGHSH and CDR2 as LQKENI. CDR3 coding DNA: TGTGCCAGCTCACCGAAGGGACAGGTCAGGGCCCATGAGCAGTTCTTC. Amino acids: CASSPKGQVRAHEQFF.

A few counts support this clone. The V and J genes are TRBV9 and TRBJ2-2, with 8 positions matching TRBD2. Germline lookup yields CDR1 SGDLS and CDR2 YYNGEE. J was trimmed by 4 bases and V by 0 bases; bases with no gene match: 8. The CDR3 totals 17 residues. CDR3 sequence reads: CASSVGPGGRVTGELFF. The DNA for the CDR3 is TGTGCCAGCAGCGTAGGTCCGGGAGGGAGGGTCACCGGGGAGCTGTTTTTT.

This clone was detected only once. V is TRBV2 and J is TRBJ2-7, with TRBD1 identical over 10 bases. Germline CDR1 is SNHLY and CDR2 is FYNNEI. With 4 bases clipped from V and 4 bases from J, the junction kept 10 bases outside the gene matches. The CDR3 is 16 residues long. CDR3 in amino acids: CASSASGQGPQYEQYF. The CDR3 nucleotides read TGTGCCAGCAGTGCCTCGGGACAGGGGCCCCAGTACGAGCAGTACTTC.

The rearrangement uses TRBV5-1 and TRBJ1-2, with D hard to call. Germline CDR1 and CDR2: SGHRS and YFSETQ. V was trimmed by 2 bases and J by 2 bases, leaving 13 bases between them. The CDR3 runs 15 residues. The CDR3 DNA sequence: TGCGCCAGCAGCTTTACATCAGGATTAAACTATGGCTACACCTTC. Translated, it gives CASSFTSGLNYGYTF.

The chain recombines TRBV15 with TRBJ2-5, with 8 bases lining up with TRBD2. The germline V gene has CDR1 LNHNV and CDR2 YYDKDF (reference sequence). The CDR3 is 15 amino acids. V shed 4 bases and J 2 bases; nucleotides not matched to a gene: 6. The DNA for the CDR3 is TGTGCCACCAGCAATTTCGGGAGGGGACAAGAGACCCAGTACTTC. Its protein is CATSNFGRGQETQYF.

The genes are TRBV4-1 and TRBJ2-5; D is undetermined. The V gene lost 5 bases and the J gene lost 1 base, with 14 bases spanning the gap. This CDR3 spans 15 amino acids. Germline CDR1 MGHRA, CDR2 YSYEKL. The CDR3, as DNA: TGCGCCAGCAGCTCGCAACGGCGGTCCCAAGAGACCCAGTACTTC. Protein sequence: CASSSQRRSQETQYF.

CDR3 nucleotides: TGTGCCAGTAGCCCCGGGACAGCCTACGAGCAGTACTTC. Its protein product is CASSPGTAYEQYF. The chain employs TRBV19 and TRBJ2-7, with 7 bases that match TRBD1. Germline trimming cut 6 bases from V and 2 bases from J; bases unmatched to any gene: 4. Per germline, CDR1 LNHDA and CDR2 SQIVND (reference sequence). The CDR3 consists of 13 residues.

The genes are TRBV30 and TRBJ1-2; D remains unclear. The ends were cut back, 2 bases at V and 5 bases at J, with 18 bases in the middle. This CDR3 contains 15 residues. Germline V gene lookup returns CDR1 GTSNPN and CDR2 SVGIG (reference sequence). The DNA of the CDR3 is TGTGCCTGGAGTCGCTTTACTTCAATTATGTATGGCTACACCTTC. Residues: CAWSRFTSIMYGYTF.

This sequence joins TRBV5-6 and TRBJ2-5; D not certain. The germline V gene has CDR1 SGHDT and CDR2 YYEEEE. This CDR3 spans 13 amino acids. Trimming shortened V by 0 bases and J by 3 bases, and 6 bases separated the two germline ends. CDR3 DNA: TGTGCCAGCAGCTTGGTTAGCAAAGAGACCCAGTACTTC. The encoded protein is CASSLVSKETQYF. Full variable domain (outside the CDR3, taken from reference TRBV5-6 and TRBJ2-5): DAGVTQSPTHLIKTRGQQVTLRCSPKSGHDTVSWYQQALGQGPQFIFQYYEEEERQRGNFPDRFSGHQFPNYSSELNVNALLLGDSALYLCASSLVSKETQYFGPGTRLLVL.

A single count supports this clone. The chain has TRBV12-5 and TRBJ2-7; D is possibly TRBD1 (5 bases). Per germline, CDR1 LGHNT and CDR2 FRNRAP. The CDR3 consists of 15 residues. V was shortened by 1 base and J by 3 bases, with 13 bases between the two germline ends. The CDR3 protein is CASGLGQPGHYEQYF. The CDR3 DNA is TGTGCTAGTGGTTTGGGACAGCCAGGGCACTACGAGCAGTACTTC.

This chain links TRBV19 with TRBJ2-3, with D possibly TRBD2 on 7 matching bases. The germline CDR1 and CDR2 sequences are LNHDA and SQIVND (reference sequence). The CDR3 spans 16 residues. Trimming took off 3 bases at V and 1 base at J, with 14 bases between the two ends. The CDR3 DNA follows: TGTGCCAGTAGTATGGGGGGGGCGAAAGGCACAGATACGCAGTATTTT. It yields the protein CASSMGGAKGTDTQYF.

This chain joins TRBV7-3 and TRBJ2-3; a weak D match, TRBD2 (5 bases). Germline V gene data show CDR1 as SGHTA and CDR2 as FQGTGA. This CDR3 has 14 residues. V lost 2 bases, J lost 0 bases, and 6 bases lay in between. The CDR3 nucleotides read TGTGCCAGCAGCTTATCGGGGAGCACAGATACGCAGTATTTT. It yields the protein CASSLSGSTDTQYF.

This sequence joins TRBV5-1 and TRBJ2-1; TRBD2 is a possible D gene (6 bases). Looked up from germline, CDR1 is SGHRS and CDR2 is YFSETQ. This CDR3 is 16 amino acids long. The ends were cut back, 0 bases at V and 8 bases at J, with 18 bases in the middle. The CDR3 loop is CASSLEGGVGADEQFF. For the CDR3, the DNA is TGCGCCAGCAGCTTGGAGGGAGGAGTGGGCGCGGATGAGCAGTTCTTC. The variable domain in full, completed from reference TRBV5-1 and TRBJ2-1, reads KAGVTQTPRYLIKTRGQQVTLSCSPISGHRSVSWYQQTPGQGLQFLFEYFSETQRNKGNFPGRFSGRQFSNSRSEMNVSTLELGDSALYLCASSLEGGVGADEQFFGPGTRLTVL.

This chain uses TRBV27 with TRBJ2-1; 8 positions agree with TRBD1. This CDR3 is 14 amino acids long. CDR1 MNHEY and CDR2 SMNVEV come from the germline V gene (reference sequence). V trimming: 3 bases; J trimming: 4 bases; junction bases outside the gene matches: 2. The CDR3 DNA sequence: TGTGCCAGCAGTTTGAGGGACAGGTACAATGAGCAGTTCTTC. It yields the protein CASSLRDRYNEQFF.

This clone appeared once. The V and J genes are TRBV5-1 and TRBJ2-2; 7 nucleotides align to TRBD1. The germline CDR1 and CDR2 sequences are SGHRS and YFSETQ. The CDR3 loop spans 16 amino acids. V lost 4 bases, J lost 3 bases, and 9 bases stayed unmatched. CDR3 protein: CASSRDDRDYTGELFF. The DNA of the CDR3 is TGCGCCAGCAGCAGAGACGACAGGGATTACACCGGGGAGCTGTTTTTT. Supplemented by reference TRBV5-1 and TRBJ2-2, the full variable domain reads KAGVTQTPRYLIKTRGQQVTLSCSPISGHRSVSWYQQTPGQGLQFLFEYFSETQRNKGNFPGRFSGRQFSNSRSEMNVSTLELGDSALYLCASSRDDRDYTGELFFGEGSRLTVL.

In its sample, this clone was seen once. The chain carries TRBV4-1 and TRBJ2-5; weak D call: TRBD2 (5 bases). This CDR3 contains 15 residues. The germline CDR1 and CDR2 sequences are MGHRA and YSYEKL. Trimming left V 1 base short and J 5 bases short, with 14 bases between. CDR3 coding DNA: TGCGCCAGCAGCCAAGCATTCGGGATCGGGGAGACCCAGTACTTC. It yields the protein CASSQAFGIGETQYF.

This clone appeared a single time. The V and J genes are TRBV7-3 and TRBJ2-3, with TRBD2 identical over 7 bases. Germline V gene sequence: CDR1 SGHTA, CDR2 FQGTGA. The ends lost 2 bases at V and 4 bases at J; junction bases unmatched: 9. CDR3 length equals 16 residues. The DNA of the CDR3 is TGTGCCAGCAGCTTACTCGGGGGAGGGCCTCCAGATACGCAGTATTTT. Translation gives CASSLLGGGPPDTQYF.

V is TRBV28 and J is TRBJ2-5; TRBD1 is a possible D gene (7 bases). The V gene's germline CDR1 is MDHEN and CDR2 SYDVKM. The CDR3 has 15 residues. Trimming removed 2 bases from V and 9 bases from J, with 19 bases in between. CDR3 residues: CASSLNPTGPGAQYF. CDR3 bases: TGTGCCAGCAGTTTAAACCCGACAGGGCCGGGGGCCCAGTACTTC.

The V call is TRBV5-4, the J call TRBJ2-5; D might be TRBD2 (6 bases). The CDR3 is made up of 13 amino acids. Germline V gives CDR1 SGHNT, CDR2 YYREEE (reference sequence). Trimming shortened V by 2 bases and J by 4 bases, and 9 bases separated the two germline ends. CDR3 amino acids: CASSFTGVETQYF. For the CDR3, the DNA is TGTGCCAGCAGCTTTACGGGGGTAGAGACCCAGTACTTC.

DNA of the CDR3: TGCGCCAGCAGCCTGGGACAGGGGTACTACGAGCAGTACTTC. Translating it yields CASSLGQGYYEQYF. The chain carries TRBV5-1 and TRBJ2-7; 10 bases fit TRBD1. Germline CDR1 is SGHRS and CDR2 is YFSETQ. The CDR3 spans 14 residues. V shed 4 bases, J shed 3 bases, and the junction held 4 bases outside the gene matches.

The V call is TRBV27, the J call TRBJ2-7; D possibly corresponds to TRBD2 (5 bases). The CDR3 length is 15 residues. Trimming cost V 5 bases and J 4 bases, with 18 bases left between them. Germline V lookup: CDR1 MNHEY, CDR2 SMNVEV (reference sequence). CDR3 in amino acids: CASSPLMASSYEQYF. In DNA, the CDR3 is TGTGCCAGCAGTCCCTTGATGGCTAGCAGTTACGAGCAGTACTTC.

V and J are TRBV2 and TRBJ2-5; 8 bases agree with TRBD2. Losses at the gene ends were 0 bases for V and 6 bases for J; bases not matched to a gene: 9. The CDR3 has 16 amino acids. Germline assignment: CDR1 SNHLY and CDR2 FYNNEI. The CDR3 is CASSEARGALGKTQYF. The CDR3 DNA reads TGTGCCAGCAGTGAAGCGCGGGGGGCCTTGGGGAAGACCCAGTACTTC.

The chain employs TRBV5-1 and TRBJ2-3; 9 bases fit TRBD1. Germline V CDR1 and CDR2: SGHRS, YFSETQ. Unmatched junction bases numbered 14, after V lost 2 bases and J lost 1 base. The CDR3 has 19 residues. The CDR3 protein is CASSFPGQGGVWGTDTQYF. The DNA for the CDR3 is TGCGCCAGCAGCTTTCCGGGACAGGGTGGTGTATGGGGCACAGATACGCAGTATTTT.

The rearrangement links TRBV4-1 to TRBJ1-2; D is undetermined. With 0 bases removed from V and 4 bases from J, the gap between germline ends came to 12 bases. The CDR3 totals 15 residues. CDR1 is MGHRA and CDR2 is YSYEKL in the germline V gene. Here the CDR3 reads CASSQDRGYGYGYTF. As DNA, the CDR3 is TGCGCCAGCAGCCAAGATAGAGGGTACGGCTATGGCTACACCTTC.

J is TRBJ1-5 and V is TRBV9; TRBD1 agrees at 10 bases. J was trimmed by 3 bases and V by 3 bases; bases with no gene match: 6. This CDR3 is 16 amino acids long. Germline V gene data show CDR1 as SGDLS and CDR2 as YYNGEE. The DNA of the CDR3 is TGTGCCAGCAGCGAGGGACAGGGGCAACTCAATCAGCCCCAGCATTTT. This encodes CASSEGQGQLNQPQHF.

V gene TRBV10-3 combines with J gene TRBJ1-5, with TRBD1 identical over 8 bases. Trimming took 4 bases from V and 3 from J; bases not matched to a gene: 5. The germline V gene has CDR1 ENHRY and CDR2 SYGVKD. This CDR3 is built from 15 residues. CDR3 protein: CAISAGQAINQPQHF. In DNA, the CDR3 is TGTGCCATCAGTGCGGGACAGGCCATCAATCAGCCCCAGCATTTT.